What follows describes a single T cell receptor beta chain. This clonotype occurred many times. Its antigen specificity is not known. No quality values exist for individual bases; no much larger clone is one base distant. Receptor amplification or capture employed 5' RACE. Sequencing instrument: Illumina HiSeq 2500. A second PCR of roughly 7 to 11 cycles was performed with a sample-barcoded 5' primer and a J-beta primer mix. Each TCR beta cDNA molecule received a unique molecular identifier from a template-switch 5' adaptor carrying 12 random nucleotides. Each sample yielded at least 3 million CDR3-containing paired-end reads. First-strand cDNA was synthesized from all RNA with the Mint cDNA synthesis kit, primed by a TRBC-specific oligonucleotide. Following uracil-DNA glycosylase treatment, all cDNA underwent a first 18-cycle PCR with the universal primers M1SS and BC2_uni_R. The authors' pipeline ran thus. For normalization, 1 million high-quality reads, each with a distinct molecular identifier, were randomly selected from each sample. Reads sharing molecular identifiers were discarded rather than binned into consensus sequences. MiTCR, with a Q25 quality threshold and the strictest error-elimination algorithm, was used for CDR3 identification, clonotype clustering and error correction. A nonparametric unseen species model with Euler transformation was used to estimate a lower bound on total TCR beta diversity. TCRdb trimmed public reads at Q25 via fastp, called clones via MiXCR and kept in-frame beta chains. Merged by CDR3 protein, the rows form single entries marked with the most common genes and DNA. TCRdb assigned the V and J calls; the authors' analysis was not used. Counted in this sample were about 670,000 distinct CDR3 sequences; 40% to 65% of them appeared once. 13% of the sample comes from the top ten.

Donors were approximately 42 systemically healthy Caucasian individuals from Russia aged about 6 to 100 years. Each donor gave 8 to 10 milliliters of peripheral blood, collected into EDTA-treated Vacutainer tubes. Ficoll-Paque density-gradient centrifugation was used to isolate PBMCs, with at least 6.5 million per sample. Trizol reagent was used to extract total RNA from PBMCs, with at least 5 micrograms per sample. For every donor, an aliquot of PBMCs went through flow cytometry to measure the percentages of naive CD45RAhigh/CD27high T cells. This entry is derived from a study of blood T cells in healthy people across ages (dated by TCRdb to between 2014 and 2017). With respect to the entire study: In model experiments, template switching captured roughly one uniquely barcoded TCR beta cDNA molecule for every two T cells. The study measured age-related changes in TCR beta repertoire diversity using deep sequencing normalized with unique cDNA molecular identifiers. The donors were split into four age groups: young (average about 15 years), middle-aged (39), aged (about 56) and long-lived (roughly 80). To avoid experimental bias, donors of different ages were spread randomly across the sequencing lanes. Two additional independent replicas of 1 million unique cDNA reads from the same blood draw were analyzed for two donors (one aged 18 to 30 and one aged 80 or older).

Reading from cysteine to phenylalanine, the CDR3 counts 16 amino acids. The only DNA kept is the CDR3, 48 bases in frame from the first base. From the germline V gene, CDR1 is MGHRA and CDR2 is YSYEKL. Cut back by 2 bases and 1 base, the V and J ends lie 12 bases apart. Summary of the overall study and its limitations: As age increased, observed TCR beta diversity per million T cells dropped in a roughly linear way, and a significant reduction was already evident by age about 40. Compared with the aged group, more naive CD4+ T cells, fewer expanded clones and increased TCR diversity were shown by the long-lived group, suggesting age selection. Observed TCR beta diversity correlated strongly with the percentage of naive T cells measured by flow cytometry. Estimates of total diversity based on one million sequenced T cells were considered lower bounds and underestimates. Donor CMV infection status was unknown, potentially confounding age-related changes in expanded clonotypes. Conclusive comparison of naive and antigen-experienced compartments was prevented by the profiling of bulk unsorted PBMCs.

This clonotype was sampled from a woman over 75 in good health. The rearrangement joined TRBV4-1 to TRBJ2-1, with no confidently assigned D gene. The specimen sequenced was blood. The DNA sequence is TGCGCCAGCAGCCAATATCGACTCAAATCCTACAATGAGCAGTTCTTC. This codes for CASSQYRLKSYNEQFF.